This T cell receptor beta chain comes out of a study of spatial heterogeneity in lung cancer. For the study at large: Tumor-region TCR transcript counts correlated strongly with a T cell module score from matched bulk RNA-seq.

As for time point: sample taken at primary tumor resection. Tumor, nontumor lung or frozen PBMC supplied whole RNA that was sequenced unsorted. Study observations and caveats: How many expanded intratumoral alpha and beta TCRs were present tracked the tumor mutation count, which was a count of nonsynonymous mutations.

This clonotype was picked up many times. Its antigen is still unknown. Little can be read into the size of this beta chain, an off-target read in a library designed for alpha chains. MiXCR, applied by TCRdb to the 5' RACE reads, yields one record per CDR3 protein. The sample shows roughly 17,000 distinct CDR3 sequences, 6% to 6.5% of them seen only once. Trimming left V 0 bases short and J 6 bases short, with 14 bases between. The CDR3 spans 15 residues. Germline V gene sequence: CDR1 SGHVS, CDR2 FQNEAQ. Sequences were derived from lung tumor tissue, sampled at surgery. The V gene is TRBV7-8, the J gene TRBJ1-1, with D tentatively TRBD1 (6 bases). The receptor comes from a male donor with early-stage non-small cell lung cancer. CDR3 protein: CASSLATGANAEAFF. The CDR3 DNA sequence: TGTGCCAGCAGCTTAGCGACGGGGGCTAACGCTGAAGCTTTCTTT.